The 15 T cell receptor beta chains in this list originate from one sample, sequenced in a study of response to subunit inactivated influenza vaccine (dated by TCRdb to the late 2010s). To prepare the library, RT-PCR was applied. Instrument used: Illumina HiSeq 2500. The public reads were reanalyzed by TCRdb: fastp trimming at Q25, MiXCR alignment, in-frame beta chains only. When rows share a CDR3 protein, they turn into one entry using the most common DNA and genes. This sample lists a few hundred thousand distinct CDR3 sequences; less than 25% were detected once. The ten largest clones capture roughly 10% of the sample. The source material was PBMCs from blood, sampled approximately 20 months after vaccination. The receptors here all came from a man aged 50 to 69 who received an inactivated influenza vaccine. Donor details come from another sample of the same person, matched by shared clones.

The V call is TRBV3-1, the J call TRBJ2-3, with a weak D call TRBD1 (5 bases). The V end was cut by 4 bases, the J end by 4 bases, with 15 bases between. This CDR3 is 15 amino acids long. CDR1 is LGHDT, CDR2 YNNKEL, per germline (reference sequence). The CDR3 sequence: CASSPGAGPPDTQYF. CDR3 DNA sequence: TGTGCCAGCAGCCCGGGTGCAGGGCCCCCAGATACGCAGTATTTT.

This clonotype was observed a handful of times. The chain is built from TRBV14 and TRBJ2-2, with a tentative D call TRBD1 (7 bases). CDR1 and CDR2 from the germline V gene are SGHDN and FVKESK. This CDR3 spans 15 amino acids. V was cut by 6 bases and J by 4 bases, with 15 bases left in between. The CDR3 spells CASSLRQGGTGELFF. The CDR3 DNA reads TGTGCCAGCAGTCTGAGACAGGGAGGCACCGGGGAGCTGTTTTTT.

V usage is TRBV7-8 and J usage is TRBJ1-6; the D is unclear. Germline V gene lookup returns CDR1 SGHVS and CDR2 FQNEAQ. Trimming removed 1 base from V and 9 bases from J, with 13 bases in between. The CDR3 is 15 residues long. CDR3 coding DNA: TGTGCCAGCAGCTTAGAGGCCGTAGGGAGTTCACCCCTCCACTTT. Its protein is CASSLEAVGSSPLHF.

This clonotype was seen a few times. The chain recombines TRBV20-1 with TRBJ1-5, with D perhaps TRBD1 (6 bases). V dropped 1 base and J dropped 2 bases, with 9 bases sitting between them. Germline CDR1 is DFQATT and CDR2 is SNEGSKA (reference sequence). The CDR3 covers 14 residues. CDR3 bases: TGCAGTGCTAGAGGAGGGGGAGGCAATCAGCCCCAGCATTTT. It translates to CSARGGGGNQPQHF.

V is TRBV18 and J is TRBJ2-5; 9 nucleotides match TRBD2. This CDR3 is built from 17 residues. Germline assignment: CDR1 KGHSH and CDR2 LQKENI. The junction had 14 bases not matched to a gene; V was cut back by 5 bases and J by 4 bases. CDR3 amino acids: CASSKSLGLALPETQYF. CDR3 in DNA: TGTGCCAGCTCAAAGAGCTTGGGACTAGCACTACCAGAGACCCAGTACTTC.

This clonotype was seen many times. The rearrangement uses TRBV12-3 or TRBV12-4 and TRBJ2-3; tentatively, D is TRBD2 (5 bases). The V gene lost 6 bases and the J gene lost 5 bases, with 9 bases spanning the gap. This CDR3 is 12 amino acids long. The CDR3 nucleotides are TGTGCCAGCAGCCTAGCTGTAGATACGCAGTATTTT. This encodes CASSLAVDTQYF.

The CDR3 DNA reads as TGTGCCAGCGCCTCTGGGTCTATGGTGTTCTCCTACGAGCAGTACTTC. It is translated as CASASGSMVFSYEQYF. This chain joins TRBV19 and TRBJ2-7; D uncertain. The germline V gene encodes CDR1 LNHDA and CDR2 SQIVND (reference sequence). Trimming left V 9 bases short and J 0 bases short, with 21 bases between. The CDR3 is 16 amino acids. Filled out from reference TRBV19 and TRBJ2-7, the complete variable domain reads DGGITQSPKYLFRKEGQNVTLSCEQNLNHDAMYWYRQDPGQGLRLIYYSQIVNDFQKGDIAEGYSVSREKKESFPLTVTSAQKNPTAFYLCASASGSMVFSYEQYFGPGTRLTVT.

This clonotype was seen only a few times. The chain is built from TRBV6-5 and TRBJ1-2, with D possibly TRBD1 on 6 matching bases. This CDR3 is built from 14 residues. The ends were cut back, 4 bases at V and 7 bases at J, with 16 bases in the middle. CDR1 is MNHEY, CDR2 SVGAGI, per germline. CDR3 residues: CASSLRQGLLGYTF. The DNA for the CDR3 is TGTGCCAGCAGTTTGCGTCAGGGGTTGCTTGGCTACACCTTC.

The V and J genes are TRBV24-1 and TRBJ2-1, with TRBD1 identical over 7 bases. The CDR3 extends over 15 amino acids. Germline CDR1 KGHDR, CDR2 SFDVKD. Losses at the gene ends were 5 bases for V and 5 bases for J; bases not matched to a gene: 8. The CDR3 DNA reads TGTGCCACCAGTGGGGGGCGTGGGACAGACAATGAGCAGTTCTTC. This sequence encodes CATSGGRGTDNEQFF.

This clonotype was recorded many times. The chain is built from TRBV10-2 and TRBJ1-1, with D possibly being TRBD1 (5 bases). This CDR3 has 13 residues. Trimming cost V 5 bases and J 3 bases, with 10 bases left between them. Germline V gene lookup returns CDR1 WSHSY and CDR2 SAAADI. The CDR3 is CASSSGGDTEAFF. The CDR3, as DNA: TGCGCCAGCAGTTCGGGGGGGGACACTGAAGCTTTCTTT.

The V gene is TRBV25-1, the J gene TRBJ2-5, with D uncertain. Germline CDR1 is MGHDK and CDR2 is SYGVNS. Trimming stripped 1 base from V and 4 bases from J, with 10 bases between. The CDR3 runs to 14 residues. The CDR3 DNA reads as TGTGCCAGCAGTGAATGGGCTTTGGGAGAGACCCAGTACTTC. Protein sequence: CASSEWALGETQYF.

The gene calls are TRBV12-3 or TRBV12-4 and TRBJ1-6; 9 nucleotides match TRBD1. This CDR3 spans 15 amino acids. The trim removed 10 bases at V and 1 base at J, leaving 5 bases unmatched. CDR3 nucleotides: TGTGCCATCAAGGACAGGGGTTCCTATAATTCACCCCTCCACTTT. Translation: CAIKDRGSYNSPLHF.

The genes are TRBV20-1 and TRBJ2-5, with TRBD2 matching over 9 bases. The CDR3 length is 15 residues. In germline, CDR1 is DFQATT, CDR2 SNEGSKA (reference sequence). Germline trimming cut 1 base from V and 4 bases from J; bases unmatched to any gene: 7. The CDR3 DNA is TGCAGTGCTAGAGTAGCGGGGGCCGTCGTAGAGACCCAGTACTTC. This codes for CSARVAGAVVETQYF.

The chain carries TRBV20-1 and TRBJ1-1; D gene ambiguous. The CDR3 is made up of 12 amino acids. Trimming left V 6 bases short and J 0 bases short, with 8 bases between. Germline CDR1 reads DFQATT; CDR2 reads SNEGSKA (reference sequence). The CDR3 nucleotides are TGCAGTGCCCTGAAGCTGAACACTGAAGCTTTCTTT. Residues: CSALKLNTEAFF.

The CDR3 here is CASSWGRSYEQYF. The DNA for the CDR3 is TGTGCCAGCAGCTGGGGTCGCTCCTACGAGCAGTACTTC. The chain is built from TRBV28 and TRBJ2-7; D is uncertain. The ends were cut back, 6 bases at V and 0 bases at J, with 9 bases in the middle. This CDR3 has 13 residues. Germline V gene sequence: CDR1 MDHEN, CDR2 SYDVKM. Combining the CDR3 with reference TRBV28 and TRBJ2-7 gives the whole variable domain DVKVTQSSRYLVKRTGEKVFLECVQDMDHENMFWYRQDPGLGLRLIYFSYDVKMKEKGDIPEGYSVSREKKERFSLILESASTNQTSMYLCASSWGRSYEQYFGPGTRLTVT.